This entry concerns a single TCR beta chain. CDR1 KGHSH and CDR2 LQKENI come from the germline V gene. There are 14 residues in the CDR3. The V end lost 8 bases, the J end lost 2 bases, and 16 bases lay between the germline ends. Full-length variable regions came from constant-region reverse primers plus semi-nested Nested Universal Primer A PCR. TCRdb passed the 5' RACE reads through MiXCR, listing each CDR3 protein once. The table has just under 65,000 distinct CDR3 sequences, 20% to 25% seen once. This receptor was taken from a female donor with breast cancer. The chain is built from TRBV18 and TRBJ2-7, with D possibly TRBD1 on 5 matching bases. Sequencing used memory CD4+ T cells sorted from a lymph node. Subset specified: memory CD4+ T cells, CD4+CD45RO+CD25-. CDR3 protein: CASPRQKATYEQYF. The DNA for the CDR3 is TGTGCCAGCCCACGACAGAAAGCCACCTACGAGCAGTACTTC. The full variable domain, completed using reference TRBV18 and TRBJ2-7, is NAGVMQNPRHLVRRRGQEARLRCSPMKGHSHVYWYRQLPEEGLKFMVYLQKENIIDESGMPKERFSAEFPKEGPSILRIQQVVRGDSAAYFCASPRQKATYEQYFGPGTRLTVT.